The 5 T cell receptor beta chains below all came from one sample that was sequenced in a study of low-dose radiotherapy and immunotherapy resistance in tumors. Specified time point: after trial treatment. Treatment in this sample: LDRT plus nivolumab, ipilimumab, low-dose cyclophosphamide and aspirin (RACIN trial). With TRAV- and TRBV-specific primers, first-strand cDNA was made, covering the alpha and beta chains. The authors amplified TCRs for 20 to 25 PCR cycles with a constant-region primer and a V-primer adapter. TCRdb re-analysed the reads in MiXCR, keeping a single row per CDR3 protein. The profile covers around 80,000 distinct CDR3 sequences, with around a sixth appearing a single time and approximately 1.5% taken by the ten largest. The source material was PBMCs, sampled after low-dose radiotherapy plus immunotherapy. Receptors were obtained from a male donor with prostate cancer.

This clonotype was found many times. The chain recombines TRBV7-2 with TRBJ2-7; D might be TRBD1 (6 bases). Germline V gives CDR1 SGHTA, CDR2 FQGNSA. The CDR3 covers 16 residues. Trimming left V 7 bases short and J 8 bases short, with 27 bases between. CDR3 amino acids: CASILGSRDTPSKQYF. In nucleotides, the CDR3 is TGTGCCAGCATCCTTGGAAGCCGGGACACTCCTTCGAAGCAGTACTTC.

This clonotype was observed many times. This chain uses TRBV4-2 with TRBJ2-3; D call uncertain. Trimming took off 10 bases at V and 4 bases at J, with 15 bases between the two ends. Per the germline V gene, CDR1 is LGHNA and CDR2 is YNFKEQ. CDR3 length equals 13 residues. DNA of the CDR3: TGTGCCACCCGAGGAACTAACCCAGATACGCAGTATTTT. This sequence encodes CATRGTNPDTQYF.

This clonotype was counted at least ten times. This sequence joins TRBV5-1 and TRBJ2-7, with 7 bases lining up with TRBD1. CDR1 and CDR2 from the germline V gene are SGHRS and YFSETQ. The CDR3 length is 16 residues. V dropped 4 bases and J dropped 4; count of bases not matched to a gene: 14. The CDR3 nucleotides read TGCGCCAGCAGCCCGACCTGGGACAGAAACAATTACGAGCAGTACTTC. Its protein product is CASSPTWDRNNYEQYF.

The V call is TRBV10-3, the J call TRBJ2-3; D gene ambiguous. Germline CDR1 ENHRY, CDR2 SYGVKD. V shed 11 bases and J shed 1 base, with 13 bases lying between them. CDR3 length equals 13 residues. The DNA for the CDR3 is TGTGCCCATGGGGAAGGACGCACAGATACGCAGTATTTT. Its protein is CAHGEGRTDTQYF.

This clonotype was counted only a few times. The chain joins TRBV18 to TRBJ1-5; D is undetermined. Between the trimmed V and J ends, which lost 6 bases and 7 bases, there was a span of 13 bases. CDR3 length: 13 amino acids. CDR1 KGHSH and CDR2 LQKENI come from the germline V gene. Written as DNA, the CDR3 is TGTGCCAGCTCTCTTGACCTCGAGCAGCCCCAGCATTTT. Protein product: CASSLDLEQPQHF.